The rows below give T cell receptor beta chains drawn from one sample of a study of molecular identifiers for immune sequencing clone quantification. TCRdb redid the calling of the PCR reads with MiXCR, one entry per CDR3 protein. The sample includes roughly 300,000 distinct CDR3 sequences, roughly 23% seen only once; the top ten take roughly 0.7%. Sequencing was performed on naive CD8+ T cells from blood, with Jurkat cell RNA spiked in. These TCRs come from a human donor in good health. Some libraries in this study had Jurkat cell RNA spiked in. CDR3s include the opening cysteine and the closing phenylalanine or tryptophan. D genes are given only for firm matches. Clone size is not always given. Where it is, it says once, few, many or a class for expanded clones.

j_call: TRBJ2-7
v_call: TRBV12-3/TRBV12-4
clone_size: few
d_call: TRBD1
cdr3_length: 15
cdr3_aa: CASSPDRDVWGEQYF
cdr3_nt: TGTGCCAGCAGCCCCGACAGGGACGTGTGGGGCGAGCAGTACTTC

j_call: TRBJ1-2
v_call: TRBV6-5
clone_size: .
d_call: .
cdr3_length: 13
cdr3_aa: CASSQGWDYGYTF
cdr3_nt: TGTGCCAGCAGTCAGGGATGGGACTATGGCTACACCTTC

j_call: TRBJ1-1
v_call: TRBV5-5
clone_size: .
d_call: .
cdr3_length: 14
cdr3_aa: CASSLVWRGTEAFF
cdr3_nt: TGTGCCAGCAGCTTGGTATGGCGGGGCACTGAAGCTTTCTTT

j_call: TRBJ1-5
v_call: TRBV27
clone_size: .
d_call: TRBD1
cdr3_length: 15
cdr3_aa: CASRLGQGANQPQHF
cdr3_nt: TGTGCCAGCAGGTTGGGTCAGGGGGCAAATCAGCCCCAGCATTTT

j_call: TRBJ1-4
v_call: TRBV2
clone_size: many
d_call: .
cdr3_length: 12
cdr3_aa: CASTGGSEKLFF
cdr3_nt: TGTGCCAGCACCGGGGGTAGTGAAAAACTGTTTTTT

j_call: TRBJ1-1
v_call: TRBV12-3/TRBV12-4
clone_size: .
d_call: .
cdr3_length: 12
cdr3_aa: CASGFRGTEAFF
cdr3_nt: TGTGCCAGCGGTTTCAGGGGCACTGAAGCTTTCTTT

j_call: TRBJ2-7
v_call: TRBV4-3
clone_size: .
d_call: .
cdr3_length: 14
cdr3_aa: CASSSGFSSYEQYF
cdr3_nt: TGCGCCAGCAGTTCCGGATTCAGCTCCTACGAGCAGTACTTC

j_call: TRBJ2-7
v_call: TRBV20-1
clone_size: few
d_call: .
cdr3_length: 16
cdr3_aa: CSARAAGPGDSYEQYF
cdr3_nt: TGCAGTGCTAGAGCCGCGGGGCCAGGGGACTCCTACGAGCAGTACTTC

j_call: TRBJ1-2
v_call: TRBV28
clone_size: few
d_call: TRBD1
cdr3_length: 14
cdr3_aa: CASSPVRGIYGYTF
cdr3_nt: TGTGCCAGCAGTCCAGTCAGGGGGATCTATGGCTACACCTTC

j_call: TRBJ2-7
v_call: TRBV7-9
clone_size: many
d_call: .
cdr3_length: 13
cdr3_aa: CASSSESSYEQYF
cdr3_nt: TGTGCCAGCAGCTCCGAGAGCTCCTACGAGCAGTACTTC

j_call: TRBJ1-1
v_call: TRBV10-3
clone_size: many
d_call: TRBD1
cdr3_length: 13
cdr3_aa: CAIRATGDTEAFF
cdr3_nt: TGTGCCATCAGAGCGACAGGGGACACTGAAGCTTTCTTT

j_call: TRBJ2-7
v_call: TRBV4-1
clone_size: few
d_call: .
cdr3_length: 13
cdr3_aa: CASSQQQGYEQYF
cdr3_nt: TGCGCCAGCAGCCAACAACAGGGTTACGAGCAGTACTTC

j_call: TRBJ2-1
v_call: TRBV18
clone_size: .
d_call: .
cdr3_length: 13
cdr3_aa: CASSPSHYNEQFF
cdr3_nt: TGTGCCAGCTCACCGAGCCACTACAATGAGCAGTTCTTC